This is a list of T cell receptor beta chains from one sample in a study of T cell responses to AZD1222 COVID-19 vaccine. Profiling relied on immunoSEQ multiplex PCR, and the TCRdb table lists in-frame clones only, not all of them. The sample has fewer than 120,000 clones, about 94% seen once. Material: peripheral blood, obtained 28 days after the second AZD1222 dose. Receptors originate from an adult who received the AZD1222 COVID-19 vaccine. Each CDR3 is given without its conserved first and last residue.

>TRBV10-3|TRBJ1-2
AISEWRGHGGDGYT
>TRBV19|TRBJ1-5
ASTSPGSNQPQH
>TRBV2|TRBJ1-6
ASSGRSSYNSPLH
>TRBV4-1|TRBJ1-2
ASSQLPSPLHIYYGYT
>TRBV12-3/TRBV12-4|TRBJ2-7
ASSRQGAREQY
>TRBV5-1|TRBJ1-1
ASSFLQGVSEAF
>TRBV3-1/TRBV3-2|TRBJ1-1
ASSQEPDTEAF
>TRBV2|TRBJ1-1
ASNQYNTEAF
>TRBV6-5|TRBJ1-1
ASSYSVWGSLAF
>TRBV6-5|TRBJ1-5
ASSLQGGQPQH
>TRBV7-9|TRBJ2-7
ASSPGTKPYEQY
>TRBV2|TRBJ2-3
ASSASGFFNTDTQY
>TRBV2|TRBJ1-2
ASKGGYT
>TRBV4-1|TRBJ2-2
ASSQVRGTGELF
>TRBV19|TRBJ1-5
ASSLGGQPQH